Following are 13 T cell receptor beta chains from one sample sequenced in a study of OX40 agonist ivuxolimab in advanced cancers. Profiled with immunoSEQ multiplex PCR; TCRdb holds only in-frame clones, not every one. The sample records fewer than 85,000 clones, approximately 89% being singletons. The sequenced sample was CD4+ or CD8+ T cells sorted from blood, obtained in a trial of the OX40 agonist ivuxolimab. The source is an adult with an advanced solid tumor such as melanoma, head and neck, liver or kidney cancer.

V is TRBV7-9 and J is TRBJ2-5, with TRBD1 matching 7 bases. The last part of the DNA fits TRBJ2-7 better; the J call may be wrong. Germline CDR1 reads SEHNR; CDR2 reads FQNEAQ (reference sequence). The CDR3 covers 14 residues. CDR3 nucleotide sequence: TGTGCCAGCAGCTCCGGACAGGTTGTCCACGAGCAGTACTTC. Amino acids: CASSSGQVVHEQYF.

J is TRBJ2-1 and V is TRBV9; D perhaps matches TRBD2 (5 bases). Germline V gene data show CDR1 as SGDLS and CDR2 as YYNGEE. This CDR3 spans 18 amino acids. The ends were cut back, 0 bases at V and 0 bases at J, with 16 bases in the middle. In DNA, the CDR3 is TGTGCCAGCAGCGTAGGGACGACTACCAGGAGCTCCTACAATGAGCAGTTCTTC. It yields the protein CASSVGTTTRSSYNEQFF.

The chain employs TRBV11-2 and TRBJ2-3; D is perhaps TRBD2 (5 bases). Trimming removed 4 bases at V and 3 bases at J, with 8 bases between. The germline V gene encodes CDR1 SGHAT and CDR2 FQNNGV. The CDR3 contains 13 residues. In DNA, the CDR3 is TGTGCCAGCAGCTCGGACTTGACAGATACGCAGTATTTT. Its translation is CASSSDLTDTQYF.

The CDR3 DNA is TGCAGCCTTATAGCGGGCGGCACAGATACGCAGTATTTT. Encoded protein: CSLIAGGTDTQYF. The rearrangement links TRBV29-1 to TRBJ2-3; TRBD2 agrees at 7 bases. Germline values: CDR1 SQVTM, CDR2 ANQGSEA. V lost 8 bases, J lost 1 base, and 6 bases stayed unmatched. The CDR3 is made up of 13 amino acids.

The chain carries TRBV6-6 and TRBJ2-7; D possibly corresponds to TRBD1 (6 bases). Trimming left V 0 bases short and J 3 bases short, with 12 bases between. Germline V lookup: CDR1 MNHNY, CDR2 SVGAGI (reference sequence). The CDR3 loop spans 15 amino acids. CDR3 loop: CASSYSAGANYEQYF. The CDR3 coding sequence is TGTGCCAGCAGTTACTCCGCAGGGGCAAACTACGAGCAGTACTTC.

The chain employs TRBV7-2 and TRBJ2-1; 9 nucleotides line up with TRBD2. Trimming at V came to 1 base and at J to 7 bases, leaving 5 bases not matched to a gene. CDR3 length equals 15 residues. From germline, CDR1 is SGHTA and CDR2 FQGNSA. The CDR3 coding sequence is TGTGCCAGCAGCTTAGGGCTAGCGGGGAGGAATGAGCAGTTCTTC. Its translation: CASSLGLAGRNEQFF.

The chain uses TRBV7-2 and TRBJ2-7; 7 nucleotides match TRBD1. CDR1 and CDR2 from the germline V gene are SGHTA and FQGNSA. V lost 4 bases and J lost 4; bases outside the gene matches: 4. The CDR3 sequence is 13 residues long. CDR3 nucleotides: TGTGCCAGCAGCTCAGGGACAGTGTACGAGCAGTACTTC. It yields the protein CASSSGTVYEQYF.

The chain joins TRBV5-1 to TRBJ1-1; tentatively, D is TRBD1 (5 bases). Germline loops: CDR1 SGHRS, CDR2 YFSETQ. The germline V and J ends were trimmed by 0 bases and 4 bases, with 10 bases remaining between them. The CDR3 covers 14 residues. The CDR3 nucleotides read TGCGCCAGCAGCTTGGCGGGGACGGGCACTGAAGCTTTCTTT. It translates to CASSLAGTGTEAFF.

The chain employs TRBV10-3 and TRBJ1-2; a weak D match, TRBD1 (5 bases). The CDR3 covers 13 residues. The V and J ends lost 5 bases and 2 bases respectively, with 9 bases between them. Germline CDR1 reads ENHRY; CDR2 reads SYGVKD. CDR3 nucleotides: TGTGCCATCAGTCGGGACGGAAACTATGGCTACACCTTC. It translates to CAISRDGNYGYTF.

The chain recombines TRBV6-1 with TRBJ1-1; no firm D call. Germline CDR1 reads MNHNS; CDR2 reads SASEGT. The CDR3 covers 14 residues. Trimming removed 6 bases from V and 4 bases from J, with 15 bases in between. CDR3 amino acids: CASRGGWGFTEAFF. CDR3 nucleotides: TGTGCCAGCAGGGGCGGTTGGGGTTTCACTGAAGCTTTCTTT.

CDR3 in DNA: TGTGCCACCTCCCGTCACCCTCCTGGGCTAGCGGAGAGCTCCTACAATGAGCAGTTCTTC. Protein product: CATSRHPPGLAESSYNEQFF. V and J are TRBV6-4 and TRBJ2-1; the match to TRBD2 covers 7 bases. The germline CDR1 and CDR2 sequences are MRHNA and SNTAGT. V lost 10 bases to trimming and J lost 0 bases; unmatched junction nucleotides: 24. The CDR3 is 20 residues long.

The rearrangement uses TRBV5-1 and TRBJ2-7, with 8 bases identical to TRBD1. Germline CDR1 SGHRS, CDR2 YFSETQ. V lost 5 bases to trimming and J lost 3 bases; unmatched junction nucleotides: 10. The CDR3 has 15 amino acids. CDR3 amino acids: CASSEVRDRGYEQYF. CDR3 in DNA: TGCGCCAGCAGTGAAGTCCGAGACAGGGGCTACGAGCAGTACTTC.

This sequence joins TRBV2 and TRBJ1-2, with 10 bases that match TRBD1. This CDR3 spans 14 amino acids. Per germline, CDR1 SNHLY and CDR2 FYNNEI. The junction had 7 bases not matched to a gene; V was cut back by 4 bases and J by 8 bases. As DNA, the CDR3 is TGTGCCAGCAGTGTCGACAGGGGGCTCTTCGGCTACACCTTC. Translated: CASSVDRGLFGYTF.